The 4 T cell receptor beta chains presented below share a single source sample, sequenced in a study of blood T cell repertoires in COVID-19 (dated by TCRdb to the early 2020s). The library relied on the immunoSEQ multiplex PCR assay. TCRdb stores this immuneACCESS table with in-frame sequences only. Part of the clones is absent; in the studies checked, under half of the shortfall reflects unresolved V genes, and no reason is known for the rest. The sample contains nearly 350,000 clones, around 86% of them found a single time. Roughly 6.3% of the sample belongs to the ten largest clones. The sequenced sample was peripheral blood. The receptors stem from a woman aged 45-59 years with COVID-19, enrolled during active disease.

The rearrangement joins TRBV6-2 or TRBV6-3 to TRBJ2-3, with D perhaps matching TRBD2 (5 bases). The CDR3 sequence is 15 residues long. Trimming cost V 5 bases and J 0 bases, with 12 bases left between them. Germline assignment: CDR1 MNHEY and CDR2 SVGEGT. As DNA, the CDR3 is TGTGCCAGCAGTAGATTTACGGGGAGCACAGATACGCAGTATTTT. It translates to CASSRFTGSTDTQYF.

The V and J genes are TRBV18 and TRBJ1-4, with unresolved D. The CDR3 sequence is 15 residues long. Trimming left V 3 bases short and J 5 bases short, with 13 bases between. Germline V gene sequence: CDR1 KGHSH, CDR2 LQKENI. The CDR3 sequence: CASSPRLEPNEKLFF. CDR3 nucleotides: TGTGCCAGCTCACCCAGACTAGAACCCAATGAAAAACTGTTTTTT.

This chain connects TRBV28 to TRBJ2-7, with D maybe TRBD1 (5 bases). Germline CDR1 is MDHEN and CDR2 is SYDVKM. V was pared by 3 bases and J by 2 bases, with 8 bases between. The CDR3 length is 13 residues. For the CDR3, the DNA is TGTGCCAGCAGTTTCGCAGGGACCTACGAGCAGTACTTC. It is translated as CASSFAGTYEQYF.

The chain recombines TRBV3-1 (or the pseudogene TRBV3-2) with TRBJ2-7; TRBD2 agrees at 12 bases. The germline gives CDR1 LGHDT, CDR2 YNNKEL (reference sequence). The junction had 7 bases not matched to a gene; V was cut back by 6 bases and J by 4 bases. The CDR3 consists of 15 residues. The CDR3 reads CASRTSSGRVYEQYF. The CDR3 DNA is TGTGCCAGCAGGACCTCTAGCGGGAGGGTATACGAGCAGTACTTC.